This T cell receptor beta chain is drawn from a study of blood T cells in healthy people across ages. General observations from the study: Researchers report that TCR beta diversity correlated strongly with naive T cell percentage. More naive CD4+ cells and higher diversity marked long-lived donors relative to aged donors.

This clonotype has a handful of counts. The antigen is undetermined. With a J-beta primer mix and a sample-barcoded 5' primer, a second PCR ran 7 to 11 cycles. TCRdb re-analysed the 5' RACE reads in MiXCR, keeping a single row per CDR3 protein. Found here are approximately 400,000 distinct CDR3 sequences, about 55% of them singletons; the top ten hold under 60%. Germline values: CDR1 SEHNR, CDR2 FQNEAQ (reference sequence). V shed 4 bases and J 0 bases; nucleotides not matched to a gene: 4. CDR3 length equals 15 residues. Sample: blood. The sequence was collected from a man aged 60 to 75 in good health. J is TRBJ2-7 and V is TRBV7-9; 9 nucleotides agree with TRBD1. CDR3 sequence (DNA): TGTGCCAGCAGCTGGGACAGGGCAAGCTCCTACGAGCAGTACTTC. Its protein is CASSWDRASSYEQYF.